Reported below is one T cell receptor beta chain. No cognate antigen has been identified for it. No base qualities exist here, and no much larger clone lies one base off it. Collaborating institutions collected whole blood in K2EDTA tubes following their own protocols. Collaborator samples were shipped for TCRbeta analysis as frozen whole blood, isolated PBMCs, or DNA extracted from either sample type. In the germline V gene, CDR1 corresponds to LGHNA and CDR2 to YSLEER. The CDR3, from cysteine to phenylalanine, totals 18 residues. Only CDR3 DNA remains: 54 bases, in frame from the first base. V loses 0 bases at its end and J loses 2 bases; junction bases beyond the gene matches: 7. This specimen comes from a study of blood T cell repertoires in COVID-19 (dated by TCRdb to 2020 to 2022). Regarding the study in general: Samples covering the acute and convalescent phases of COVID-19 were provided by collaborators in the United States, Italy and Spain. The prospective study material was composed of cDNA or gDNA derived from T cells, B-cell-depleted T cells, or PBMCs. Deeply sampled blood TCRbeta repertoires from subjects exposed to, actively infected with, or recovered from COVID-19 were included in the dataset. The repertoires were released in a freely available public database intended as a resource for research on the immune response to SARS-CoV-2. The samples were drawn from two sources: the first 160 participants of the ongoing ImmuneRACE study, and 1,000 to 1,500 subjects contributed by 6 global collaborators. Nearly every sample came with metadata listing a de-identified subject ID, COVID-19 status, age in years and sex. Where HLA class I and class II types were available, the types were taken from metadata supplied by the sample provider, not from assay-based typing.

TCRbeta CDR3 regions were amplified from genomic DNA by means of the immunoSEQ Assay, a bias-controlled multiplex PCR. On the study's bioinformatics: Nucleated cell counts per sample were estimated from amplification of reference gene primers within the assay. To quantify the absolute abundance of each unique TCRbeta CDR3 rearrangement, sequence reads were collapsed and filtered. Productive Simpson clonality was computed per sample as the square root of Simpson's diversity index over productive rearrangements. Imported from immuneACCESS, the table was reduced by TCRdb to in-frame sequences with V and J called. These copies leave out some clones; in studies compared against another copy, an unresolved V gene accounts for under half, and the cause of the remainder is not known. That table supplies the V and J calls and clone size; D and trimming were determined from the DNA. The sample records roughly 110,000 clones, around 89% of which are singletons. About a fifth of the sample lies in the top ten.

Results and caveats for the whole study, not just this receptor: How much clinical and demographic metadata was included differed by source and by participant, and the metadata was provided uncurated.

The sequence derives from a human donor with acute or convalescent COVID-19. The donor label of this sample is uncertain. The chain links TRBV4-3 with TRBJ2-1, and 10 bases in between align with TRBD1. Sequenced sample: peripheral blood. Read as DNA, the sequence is TGCGCCAGCAGCCAAGATCGGACAGGGGGAGGCGCCTACAATGAGCAGTTCTTC. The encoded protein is CASSQDRTGGGAYNEQFF.